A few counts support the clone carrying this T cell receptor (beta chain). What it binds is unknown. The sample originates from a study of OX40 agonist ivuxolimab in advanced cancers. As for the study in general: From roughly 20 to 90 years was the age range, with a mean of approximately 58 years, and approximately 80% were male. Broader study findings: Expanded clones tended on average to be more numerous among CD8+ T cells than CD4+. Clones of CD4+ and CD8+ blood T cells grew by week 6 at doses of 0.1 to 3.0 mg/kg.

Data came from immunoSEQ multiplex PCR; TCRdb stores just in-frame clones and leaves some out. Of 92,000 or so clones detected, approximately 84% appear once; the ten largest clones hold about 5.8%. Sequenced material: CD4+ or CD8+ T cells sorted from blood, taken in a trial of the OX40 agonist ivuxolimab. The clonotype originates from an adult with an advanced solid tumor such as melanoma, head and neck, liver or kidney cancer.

The CDR3 bases are TGTGCTAGTGGTTTGCCGGACTCCAGCTCCTACGAGCAGTACTTC. It encodes CASGLPDSSSYEQYF. The chain recombines TRBV12-5 with TRBJ2-7, with D possibly matching TRBD2 (5 bases). CDR1 and CDR2 (germline): LGHNT, FRNRAP. The V gene lost 2 bases and the J gene lost 0 bases, with 11 bases spanning the gap. This CDR3 has 15 amino acids.